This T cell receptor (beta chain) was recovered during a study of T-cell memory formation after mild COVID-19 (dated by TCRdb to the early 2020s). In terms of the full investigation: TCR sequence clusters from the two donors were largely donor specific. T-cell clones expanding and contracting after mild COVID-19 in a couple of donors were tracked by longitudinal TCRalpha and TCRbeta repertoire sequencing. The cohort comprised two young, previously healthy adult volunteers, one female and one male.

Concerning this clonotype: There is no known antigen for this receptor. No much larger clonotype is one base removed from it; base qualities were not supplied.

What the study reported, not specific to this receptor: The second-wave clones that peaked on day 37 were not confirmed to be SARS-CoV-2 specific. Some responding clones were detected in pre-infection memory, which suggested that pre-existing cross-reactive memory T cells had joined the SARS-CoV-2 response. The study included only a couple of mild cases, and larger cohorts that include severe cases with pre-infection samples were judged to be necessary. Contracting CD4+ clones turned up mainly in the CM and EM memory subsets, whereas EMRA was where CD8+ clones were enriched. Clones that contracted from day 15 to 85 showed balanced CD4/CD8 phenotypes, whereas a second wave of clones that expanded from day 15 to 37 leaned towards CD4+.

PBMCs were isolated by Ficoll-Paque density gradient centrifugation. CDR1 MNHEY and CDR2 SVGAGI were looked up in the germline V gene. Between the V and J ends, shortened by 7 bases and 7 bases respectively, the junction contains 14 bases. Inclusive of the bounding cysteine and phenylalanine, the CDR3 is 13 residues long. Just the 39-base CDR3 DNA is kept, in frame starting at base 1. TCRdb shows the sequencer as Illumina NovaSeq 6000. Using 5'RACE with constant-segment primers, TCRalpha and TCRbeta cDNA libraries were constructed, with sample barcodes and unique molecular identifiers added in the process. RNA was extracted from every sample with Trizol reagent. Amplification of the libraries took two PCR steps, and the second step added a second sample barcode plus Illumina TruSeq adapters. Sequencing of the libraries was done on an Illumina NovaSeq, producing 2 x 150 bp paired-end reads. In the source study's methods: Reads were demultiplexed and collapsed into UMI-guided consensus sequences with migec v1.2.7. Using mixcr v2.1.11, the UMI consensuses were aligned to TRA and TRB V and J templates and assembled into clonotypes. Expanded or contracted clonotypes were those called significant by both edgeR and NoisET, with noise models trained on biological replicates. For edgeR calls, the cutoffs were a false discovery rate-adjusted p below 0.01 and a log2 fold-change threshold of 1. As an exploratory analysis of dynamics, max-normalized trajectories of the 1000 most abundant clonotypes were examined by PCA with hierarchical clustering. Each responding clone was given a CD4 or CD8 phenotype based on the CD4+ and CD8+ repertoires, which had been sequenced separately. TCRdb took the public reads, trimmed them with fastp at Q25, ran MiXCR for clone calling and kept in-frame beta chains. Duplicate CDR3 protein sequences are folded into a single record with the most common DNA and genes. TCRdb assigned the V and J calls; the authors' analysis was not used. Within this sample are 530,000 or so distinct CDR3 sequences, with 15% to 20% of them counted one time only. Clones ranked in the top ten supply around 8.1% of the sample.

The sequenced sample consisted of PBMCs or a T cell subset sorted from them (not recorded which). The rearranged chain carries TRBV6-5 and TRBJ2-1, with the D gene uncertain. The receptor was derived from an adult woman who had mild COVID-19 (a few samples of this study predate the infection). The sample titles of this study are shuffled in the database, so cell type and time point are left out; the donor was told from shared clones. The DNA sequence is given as TGTGCCAGCATCGAAAGACTGGGAAATGAGCAGTTCTTC. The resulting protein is CASIERLGNEQFF.